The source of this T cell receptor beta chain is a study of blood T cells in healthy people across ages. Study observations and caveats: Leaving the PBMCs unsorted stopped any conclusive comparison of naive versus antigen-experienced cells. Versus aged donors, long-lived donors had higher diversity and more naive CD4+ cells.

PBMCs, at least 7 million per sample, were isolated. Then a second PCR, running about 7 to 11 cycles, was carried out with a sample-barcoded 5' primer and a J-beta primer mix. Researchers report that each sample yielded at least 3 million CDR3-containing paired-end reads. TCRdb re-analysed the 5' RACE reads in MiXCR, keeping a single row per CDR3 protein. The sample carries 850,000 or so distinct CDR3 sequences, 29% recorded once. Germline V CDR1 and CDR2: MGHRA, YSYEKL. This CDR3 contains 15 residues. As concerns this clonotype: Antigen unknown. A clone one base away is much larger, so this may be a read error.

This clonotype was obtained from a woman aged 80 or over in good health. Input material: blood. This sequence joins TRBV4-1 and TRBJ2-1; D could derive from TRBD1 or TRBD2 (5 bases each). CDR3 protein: CASSQAGPSYSEQFF. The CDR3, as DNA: TGCGCCAGCAGCCAAGCGGGGCCATCCTACAGTGAGCAGTTCTTC.